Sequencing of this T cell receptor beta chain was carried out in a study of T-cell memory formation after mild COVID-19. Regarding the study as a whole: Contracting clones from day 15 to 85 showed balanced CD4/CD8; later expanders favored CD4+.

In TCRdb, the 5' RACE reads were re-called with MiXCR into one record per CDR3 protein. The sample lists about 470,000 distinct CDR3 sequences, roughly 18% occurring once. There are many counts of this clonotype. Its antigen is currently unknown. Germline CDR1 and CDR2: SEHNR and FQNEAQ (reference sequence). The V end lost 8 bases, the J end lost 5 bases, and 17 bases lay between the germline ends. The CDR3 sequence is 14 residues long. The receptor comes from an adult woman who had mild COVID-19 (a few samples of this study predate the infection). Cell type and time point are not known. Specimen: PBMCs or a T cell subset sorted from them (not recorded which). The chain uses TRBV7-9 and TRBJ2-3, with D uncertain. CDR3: CASSPGSRGDTQYF. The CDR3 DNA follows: TGTGCCAGCTCCCCCGGCAGCCGAGGAGATACGCAGTATTTT.